This T cell receptor (beta chain) was obtained from a study of OX40 agonist ivuxolimab in advanced cancers. Across the whole study: Those enrolled were 82.7% male, with a mean age of 60 years and ages from about 20 to 90. A partial response was reached by three patients: one with hepatocellular carcinoma and two with cutaneous melanoma.

TCRdb's table, derived via immunoSEQ multiplex PCR, lists solely in-frame clones and lacks some. In the table there are 55,000 to 60,000 clones, roughly 88% of which are singletons. A single count supports this clone. Its antigen is currently unknown. Exclusion of a patient followed from autoimmune disease history or systemic immunosuppression. Findings of the study overall: Clonal expansion was seen in CD4+ and CD8+ blood T cells by week 6 at 0.1 to 3.0 mg/kg.

CDR1 and CDR2 (germline): MNHEY, SVGAGI. The V and J ends lost 2 bases and 0 bases respectively, with 7 bases between them. The CDR3 extends over 15 amino acids. The source material was CD4+ or CD8+ T cells sorted from blood, sampled in a trial of the OX40 agonist ivuxolimab. This receptor was identified in an adult with an advanced solid tumor such as melanoma, head and neck, liver or kidney cancer. The chain combines TRBV6-5 with TRBJ2-2; the D is unclear. CDR3 nucleotides: TGTGCCAGCAGTTACGAGGAGCCGAACACCGGGGAGCTGTTTTTT. Translating it yields CASSYEEPNTGELFF.